The sequence of this T cell receptor (beta chain) was determined in a study of graft-versus-host responses after intestinal transplantation. Turning to the study itself: Induction with anti-thymocyte globulin, then tacrolimus and steroids for about 3 years, was given to all recipients.

Profiled with immunoSEQ multiplex PCR; TCRdb holds only in-frame clones, not every one. Of 90,000 to 130,000 clones in the sample, approximately 93% were seen once. Remarks on this clone: Antigen: not known.

The receptor was isolated from a human donor who was the organ donor for an intestinal transplant. The specimen was unstimulated CD8+ T cells sorted from spleen or lymph node cells, collected before transplant.

The CDR3 nucleotides read TGTGCCAGCACCGGAGAGGGGAGTACTGAAGCTTTCTTT. It is translated as CASTGEGSTEAFF. The V and J genes are TRBV6-5 and TRBJ1-1, with D perhaps matching TRBD1 (5 bases). V was cut by 7 bases and J by 5 bases, with 14 bases left in between. From germline, CDR1 is MNHEY and CDR2 SVGAGI. CDR3 length equals 13 residues.